The 17 T cell receptor beta chains given below trace back to one sample, sequenced in a study of control samples from healthy donors and cancer patients. Only in-frame clones appear in the TCRdb table, and some are missing; sequencing was by immunoSEQ multiplex PCR. This table has 210,000 or so clones, roughly nine tenths appearing once. The specimen sequenced was blood. The receptor source for this set is a man aged 30-40 years in good health.

The genes are TRBV5-1 and TRBJ2-7, with 9 bases aligning to TRBD2. The trim removed 0 bases at V and 0 bases at J, leaving 7 bases unmatched. Per the germline V gene, CDR1 is SGHRS and CDR2 is YFSETQ. The CDR3 is 17 residues long. The CDR3 coding sequence is TGCGCCAGCAGCTTGGCTTCTAGCGGGGAAATCTCCTACGAGCAGTACTTC. Translation gives CASSLASSGEISYEQYF. The full variable domain, rest sourced from reference TRBV5-1 and TRBJ2-7, is KAGVTQTPRYLIKTRGQQVTLSCSPISGHRSVSWYQQTPGQGLQFLFEYFSETQRNKGNFPGRFSGRQFSNSRSEMNVSTLELGDSALYLCASSLASSGEISYEQYFGPGTRLTVT.

The chain carries TRBV19 and TRBJ1-6, with 11 bases matching TRBD1. The germline CDR1 and CDR2 sequences are LNHDA and SQIVND (reference sequence). V lost 6 bases and J lost 9; bases outside the gene matches: 7. This CDR3 is built from 15 residues. The CDR3 here is CASRNTGTGGSPLHF. The CDR3 nucleotides read TGTGCCAGTAGGAATACCGGGACAGGGGGTTCACCCCTCCACTTT.

V gene TRBV15 combines with J gene TRBJ2-7, with 9 bases aligning to TRBD2. The junction had 4 bases not matched to a gene; V was cut back by 0 bases and J by 1 base. CDR1 is LNHNV and CDR2 is YYDKDF in the germline V gene (reference sequence). This CDR3 contains 16 residues. CDR3 sequence: CATSRDLSGGSYEQYF. The CDR3 DNA reads TGTGCCACCAGCAGAGATCTTAGCGGGGGATCCTACGAGCAGTACTTC.

This chain uses TRBV4-1 with TRBJ2-7; 9 bases map to TRBD2. The V segment lost 0 bases and the J segment 6 bases; nucleotides outside the gene matches: 9. Germline CDR1 MGHRA, CDR2 YSYEKL. The length of the CDR3 is 16 residues. DNA for the CDR3: TGCGCCAGCAGCCAAGAAGTGCGGGGGGGCCGGCTCGAGCAGTACTTC. Translation gives CASSQEVRGGRLEQYF.

This chain connects TRBV24-1 to TRBJ2-1; TRBD2 matches 12 bases. With V trimmed by 3 bases and J by 8 bases, 4 bases remained unmatched. Germline V lookup: CDR1 KGHDR, CDR2 SFDVKD. The CDR3 consists of 15 residues. The CDR3, as DNA: TGTGCCACCAGTGATCCCGGACTAGCGGGGCATGAGCAGTTCTTC. As protein: CATSDPGLAGHEQFF.

The chain recombines TRBV30 with TRBJ2-7; D possibly corresponds to TRBD1 (5 bases). Looked up from germline, CDR1 is GTSNPN and CDR2 is SVGIG (reference sequence). The CDR3 loop spans 13 amino acids. V was shortened by 3 bases and J by 7 bases, with 16 bases between the two germline ends. The CDR3 spells CAWSQGDFREQYF. The CDR3 bases are TGTGCCTGGAGCCAGGGTGACTTTCGGGAGCAGTACTTC.

Details on this clone: Compared with germline, one end of the junction differs, possibly owing to a read error. The chain is built from TRBV11-3 and TRBJ2-1, with unresolved D. The CDR3 runs to 13 residues. Germline-derived CDR1 and CDR2 are SGHNT and YENEEA. CDR3 bases: TGTGCCAGCAGCTCAGGAGCGTACAATGGGCAGTTCTTC. Its translation is CASSSGAYNGQFF. Full variable domain (remainder filled in from reference TRBV11-3 and TRBJ2-1): EAGVVQSPRYKIIEKKQPVAFWCNPISGHNTLYWYLQNLGQGPELLIRYENEEAVDDSQLPKDRFSAERLKGVDSTLKIQPAELGDSAVYLCASSSGAYNGQFFGPGTRLTVL.

The chain couples TRBV2 to TRBJ2-7, with D possibly being TRBD1 or TRBD2 (5 bases each). The CDR3 totals 13 residues. Germline V lookup: CDR1 SNHLY, CDR2 FYNNEI. Trimming took 11 bases from V and 6 from J, leaving 20 bases between them. The CDR3 loop reads CASTGPMRGEQYF. The DNA of the CDR3 is TGTGCCTCGACGGGGCCTATGAGGGGCGAGCAGTACTTC.

This rearrangement joins TRBV7-9 to TRBJ1-6, with 8 bases identical to TRBD1. CDR3 size: 16 residues. V lost 5 bases to trimming and J lost 5 bases; unmatched junction nucleotides: 8. Germline-derived CDR1 and CDR2 are SEHNR and FQNEAQ (reference sequence). CDR3 sequence reads: CASSNDRGQNNSPLHF. The CDR3 region has the DNA TGTGCCAGCAGCAATGACAGGGGCCAGAATAATTCACCCCTCCACTTT. Full variable domain (missing parts from reference TRBV7-9 and TRBJ1-6): DTGVSQNPRHKITKRGQNVTFRCDPISEHNRLYWYRQTLGQGPEFLTYFQNEAQLEKSRLLSDRFSAERPKGSFSTLEIQRTEQGDSAMYLCASSNDRGQNNSPLHFGNGTRLTVT.

The V gene is TRBV7-9, the J gene TRBJ2-3, with 14 bases fitting TRBD2. CDR3 length: 19 residues. The germline V gene encodes CDR1 SEHNR and CDR2 FQNEAQ (reference sequence). Trimming took 5 bases from V and 4 from J; bases not matched to a gene: 14. CDR3: CASSGRLAGGNQQADTQYF. The CDR3 bases are TGTGCCAGCAGCGGACGACTAGCGGGGGGGAATCAACAAGCAGATACGCAGTATTTT.

J is TRBJ1-5 and V is TRBV6-1; possible D gene TRBD1, 5 bases. The CDR3 is 16 residues long. In germline, CDR1 is MNHNS, CDR2 SASEGT. V shed 1 base and J shed 9 bases, with 19 bases lying between them. The CDR3, as DNA: TGTGCCAGCAGTGAAGAGTCAGGCCGGGGGTTATCGCCCCAGCATTTT. As protein: CASSEESGRGLSPQHF.

The V gene is TRBV7-2, the J gene TRBJ2-2; 9 bases are a match to TRBD1. The length of the CDR3 is 14 residues. Germline V gene sequence: CDR1 SGHTA, CDR2 FQGNSA. Trimming at V came to 4 bases and at J to 4 bases, leaving 1 base not matched to a gene. CDR3 sequence reads: CASSWTGATGELFF. The DNA of the CDR3 is TGTGCCAGCAGCTGGACAGGGGCCACCGGGGAGCTGTTTTTT.

The chain employs TRBV18 and TRBJ1-1; D ambiguous. V was shortened by 2 bases and J by 4 bases, with 11 bases between the two germline ends. This CDR3 contains 14 residues. Germline V lookup: CDR1 KGHSH, CDR2 LQKENI. DNA for the CDR3: TGTGCCAGCTCACCAGTGGGGTTGGGCACTGAAGCTTTCTTT. This sequence encodes CASSPVGLGTEAFF.

This chain joins TRBV9 and TRBJ1-2, with D possibly TRBD1 on 5 matching bases. Germline V gene lookup returns CDR1 SGDLS and CDR2 YYNGEE. The CDR3 length is 12 residues. Trimming stripped 3 bases from V and 9 bases from J, with 12 bases between. The CDR3 region has the DNA TGTGCCAGCAGCGGGCAGGGTTGGAGCTACACCTTC. It codes for CASSGQGWSYTF.

V is TRBV5-1 and J is TRBJ2-3, with 8 bases aligning to TRBD1. Per the germline V gene, CDR1 is SGHRS and CDR2 is YFSETQ. The CDR3 length is 16 residues. Unmatched junction bases numbered 9, after V lost 1 base and J lost 5 bases. The CDR3 loop is CASSLLSRGHGDTQYF. In DNA form, the CDR3 reads TGCGCCAGCAGCTTGCTCTCCAGGGGGCATGGAGATACGCAGTATTTT. The complete variable domain, with remaining parts taken from reference TRBV5-1 and TRBJ2-3, reads KAGVTQTPRYLIKTRGQQVTLSCSPISGHRSVSWYQQTPGQGLQFLFEYFSETQRNKGNFPGRFSGRQFSNSRSEMNVSTLELGDSALYLCASSLLSRGHGDTQYFGPGTRLTVL.

In its sample, this clone was seen a few times. V is TRBV7-8 and J is TRBJ1-2; D remains ambiguous. This CDR3 is built from 14 residues. V gave up 3 bases and J gave up 4 bases, with 12 bases separating them. CDR1 and CDR2 from the germline V gene are SGHVS and FQNEAQ. Here the CDR3 reads CASSFGTLSYGYTF. Written as DNA, the CDR3 is TGTGCCAGCAGCTTTGGCACCCTGAGCTATGGCTACACCTTC.

The rearrangement joins TRBV5-8 to TRBJ1-1, with D tentatively TRBD1 (5 bases). The CDR3 spans 19 residues. Trimming shortened V by 2 bases and J by 4 bases, and 27 bases separated the two germline ends. Per the germline V gene, CDR1 is SGHTS and CDR2 is YDEGEE. The CDR3 loop reads CASSLIFFFRAETSTEAFF. The CDR3 DNA sequence: TGTGCCAGCAGCTTAATCTTCTTTTTCAGGGCAGAAACCTCCACTGAAGCTTTCTTT.